This T cell receptor (beta chain) was found in a study of blood T cell repertoires in COVID-19. Study-level information: T cells, B-cell-depleted T cells, or PBMCs provided the cDNA or gDNA that served as material.

CDR3 size: 15 residues. V dropped 4 bases and J dropped 3 bases, with 15 bases sitting between them. From germline, CDR1 is SEHNR and CDR2 FQNEAQ (reference sequence). Only in-frame clones appear in the TCRdb table, and some are missing; sequencing was by immunoSEQ multiplex PCR. The sample yields approximately 160,000 clones, 84% seen once. The V call is TRBV7-9, the J call TRBJ1-2, with a weak D call TRBD1 (6 bases). Sequenced: peripheral blood. The clonotype originates from a man aged 18 to 35 with active or convalescent COVID-19. This CDR3 is CASSYSGGEHYGYTF. DNA for the CDR3: TGTGCCAGCAGCTACAGCGGGGGCGAACACTATGGCTACACCTTC.